This section outlines one T cell receptor beta chain sequence together with its context. Its cognate antigen has yet to be identified. Nothing much larger sits one base from this clone, and base qualities are not available. The data belong to a study of preoperative IRX-2 immunotherapy in early breast cancer (dated by TCRdb to between 2017 and 2020). This specimen's treatment or condition label, interpreted: preoperative locoregional IRX-2 cytokine immunotherapy. The samples were obtained from a phase Ib study that tested preoperative, locoregional IRX-2 cytokine immunotherapy designed to prime immune responses. Donors were patients with early-stage breast cancer who received IRX-2 before surgery. Library prep was done by the immunoSEQ multiplex PCR assay. TCRdb's version of the immuneACCESS table is confined to in-frame rearrangements and falls short of the full clone set. An unresolved V gene accounts for under half of the shortfall where checked; the remainder is of unknown origin. In this sample the table shows about 23,000 clones, roughly 95% of which occur a single time. The ten largest clones capture around 16% of the sample.

The CDR3 goes from the cysteine to the phenylalanine over 13 residues. CDR3 DNA only is kept here, 39 bases in frame from base 1. Trimming costs V 7 bases and J 7 bases, and their ends lie 16 bases apart. The germline V gene gives CDR1 as MDHEN and CDR2 as SYDVKM. The source material was tumor tissue, sampled after IRX-2 immunotherapy. The sequence derives from a human donor with breast cancer. The chain uses TRBV28 and TRBJ2-5; a tentative D call is TRBD2 (6 bases match). The nucleotides read TGTGCCAGCACCGGAGGGGCGCGGGTGACCCAGTACTTC. Its translation is CASTGGARVTQYF.